The clone carrying this T cell receptor beta chain occurred many times. Its antigen is still unknown. This entry belongs to a study of CD8 T cells in ankylosing spondylitis. Whole-study findings and limits: Seven to nine highly homologous variants formed a TCR beta motif that appeared characteristic of ankylosing spondylitis blood. Earlier reports found some motif variants in synovial fluid and blood in reactive arthritis. Clones linked with disease were CD8+ and fairly uncommon in the peripheral blood. Reportedly, matched ankylosing spondylitis synovial fluid was significantly enriched for disease-linked clones.

This CDR3 region has 14 residues. CDR1 and CDR2 from the germline V gene are PRHDT and FYEKMQ (reference sequence). Trimming shortened V by 4 bases and J by 2 bases, and 12 bases separated the two germline ends. MiXCR was run by TCRdb on the 5' RACE reads, yielding one entry per CDR3 protein. The sample contains fewer than 250,000 distinct CDR3 sequences, over 9.5% of which appear only once. Sequences were obtained from blood, either unsorted or a sorted T cell fraction (not recorded which). The clonotype comes from a male donor with ankylosing spondylitis or in good health (not recorded which). The genes are TRBV13 and TRBJ2-7, with D perhaps TRBD1 or TRBD2 (5 bases each). The CDR3 DNA reads TGTGCCAGCAGCTCCGGGACCGCAACCTACGAGCAGTACTTC. As protein: CASSSGTATYEQYF.